A single T cell receptor (beta chain) is shown here with its context. Its antigen is unknown. This sample stems from a study of cytomegalovirus exposure and HLA in healthy donors. At the level of the study: Inside one of the first data releases sat 85 million or so unique TCRs taken from HLA-typed donors.

Primers: 60 Vbeta forward and 13 Jbeta reverse. The table came from immunoSEQ multiplex PCR; TCRdb's copy has only in-frame clones and leaves some out. The data hold about 68,000 clones, with 70% to 90% observed a single time. The germline gives CDR1 MGHRA, CDR2 YSYEKL. Trimming at V came to 4 bases and at J to 5 bases, leaving 10 bases not matched to a gene. This CDR3 is built from 17 residues. The study's findings and limits: Roughly uniform depth of sequencing across donors was assumed in presence/absence analyses.

The sequencing input was PBMCs. This TCR came from a human donor in good health. The chain is built from TRBV4-1 and TRBJ2-5, with 13 bases matching TRBD2. The CDR3 DNA reads TGCGCCAGCAGCCTACCACTGGGACTAGCGGGGTACGAGACCCAGTACTTC. Residues: CASSLPLGLAGYETQYF.